In this sample, the clone carrying this T cell receptor (beta chain) turned up a few times. These data belong to a study of shared clonotypes between healthy human individuals. The germline gives CDR1 MGHDK, CDR2 SYGVNS. The CDR3 is 12 amino acids. V was trimmed by 4 bases and J by 5 bases, leaving 9 bases between them. Deep was the level at which the assay was run. In replicate PCRs of unsorted PBMC, 250 to 300 ng DNA, 30,000 or so T cell genomes, was used. Assay: immunoSEQ multiplex PCR; the TCRdb copy retains only in-frame clones and omits some. This table has about 460,000 clones, over 60% appearing once. Each donor was a Caucasian adult residing in Nashville, Tennessee.

Material for sequencing was PBMCs. The chain combines TRBV25-1 with TRBJ2-7; no reliable D call. The TCR comes from a woman aged 40 to 49 in good health. Some clones in this sample may be carry-over from other donors' samples. The CDR3 coding sequence is TGTGCCAGCAGTGTAAGCCGGAACGAGCAGTACTTC. It encodes CASSVSRNEQYF.